The 10 T cell receptor beta chains in this list originate from one sample, sequenced in a study of OX40 agonist ivuxolimab in advanced cancers. Sequencing used immunoSEQ multiplex PCR; TCRdb keeps in-frame clones, though not all of them. The sample carries roughly 60,000 clones, 80% to 95% recorded once. The source material was CD4+ or CD8+ T cells sorted from blood, sampled in a trial of the OX40 agonist ivuxolimab. These receptors were obtained from an adult with an advanced solid tumor such as melanoma, head and neck, liver or kidney cancer.

The genes are TRBV6-6 and TRBJ2-2; no clear D. Germline V gene lookup returns CDR1 MNHNY and CDR2 SVGAGI (reference sequence). The CDR3 loop spans 15 amino acids. The germline V and J ends were trimmed by 6 bases and 0 bases, with 11 bases remaining between them. This chain's CDR3 is CASSPFNANTGELFF. The CDR3 DNA reads TGTGCCAGCAGCCCATTCAACGCGAACACCGGGGAGCTGTTTTTT.

The genes are TRBV7-9 and TRBJ2-7, with 12 bases matching TRBD2. Germline V lookup: CDR1 SEHNR, CDR2 FQNEAQ (reference sequence). V lost 5 bases to trimming and J lost 1 base; unmatched junction nucleotides: 6. This CDR3 has 16 residues. CDR3 residues: CASSRLAGVNSYEQYF. Here the CDR3 DNA reads TGTGCCAGCAGCCGACTAGCGGGAGTCAATTCCTACGAGCAGTACTTC.

This rearrangement joins TRBV9 to TRBJ2-2, with a weak D call TRBD1 (5 bases). V dropped 2 bases and J dropped 2 bases, with 16 bases sitting between them. The CDR3 is made up of 17 amino acids. From germline, CDR1 is SGDLS and CDR2 YYNGEE. The CDR3 nucleotides are TGTGCCAGCAGCGTTCGTGGGGCTCCCGGAAACACCGGGGAGCTGTTTTTT. This gives the protein CASSVRGAPGNTGELFF.

The gene calls are TRBV30 and TRBJ1-2; 8 bases match TRBD1. Trimming at V came to 3 bases and at J to 13 bases, leaving 10 bases not matched to a gene. Germline V gene data show CDR1 as GTSNPN and CDR2 as SVGIG (reference sequence). The CDR3 loop spans 12 amino acids. CDR3 DNA sequence: TGTGCCTGGAGCGCGATCAGGGGGCGCCTCACCTTC. It encodes CAWSAIRGRLTF.

The chain carries TRBV27 and TRBJ2-2; maybe TRBD2 (5 bases). CDR1 is MNHEY, CDR2 SMNVEV, per germline (reference sequence). This CDR3 contains 12 residues. V was trimmed by 3 bases and J by 7 bases, leaving 6 bases between them. The CDR3 DNA follows: TGTGCCAGCAGTTTGGCGGGCGGGGAGCTGTTTTTT. This translates into CASSLAGGELFF.

The CDR3 DNA follows: TGTGCCAGCAGCTTGGACCAACGAAGCTCTGGGGCCAACGTCCTGACTTTC. Encoded protein: CASSLDQRSSGANVLTF. V gene TRBV5-4 combines with J gene TRBJ2-6; unclear D gene. With 0 bases removed from V and 0 bases from J, the gap between germline ends came to 10 bases. Germline V gene data show CDR1 as SGHNT and CDR2 as YYREEE (reference sequence). This CDR3 has 17 residues.

The rearrangement uses TRBV19 and TRBJ1-2; TRBD1 matches at 10 bases. The CDR3 extends over 16 amino acids. CDR1 is LNHDA, CDR2 SQIVND, per germline (reference sequence). Losses at the gene ends were 5 bases for V and 3 bases for J; bases not matched to a gene: 9. The CDR3: CASSGGQGINDYGYTF. CDR3 in DNA: TGTGCCAGTAGTGGGGGACAGGGGATCAATGACTATGGCTACACCTTC.

This chain links TRBV15 with TRBJ2-4, with 8 bases identical to TRBD1. V was clipped by 0 bases and J by 0 bases; unmatched bases: 16. This CDR3 region has 21 residues. CDR1 LNHNV and CDR2 YYDKDF come from the germline V gene (reference sequence). CDR3 DNA: TGTGCCACCAGCAGAGATCTCCGGACAGGGTATACTTCTCTAGCCAAAAACATTCAGTACTTC. It is translated as CATSRDLRTGYTSLAKNIQYF.

The chain is built from TRBV4-3 and TRBJ2-7, with D perhaps TRBD2 (5 bases). V gave up 0 bases and J gave up 10 bases, with 13 bases separating them. CDR1 LGHNA and CDR2 YSLEER come from the germline V gene. The CDR3 is 13 residues long. The CDR3 protein is CASSQDKDFPQYF. As DNA, the CDR3 is TGCGCCAGCAGCCAAGATAAGGACTTTCCCCAGTACTTC.

This chain links TRBV5-8 with TRBJ2-3, with 9 bases aligning to TRBD2. Germline lookup yields CDR1 SGHTS and CDR2 YDEGEE. V lost 0 bases, J lost 0 bases, and 8 bases stayed unmatched. CDR3 length: 18 amino acids. CDR3 protein: CASSLGASGVTSTDTQYF. CDR3 DNA: TGTGCCAGCAGCTTGGGAGCTAGCGGGGTGACTAGCACAGATACGCAGTATTTT.